This is a list of T cell receptor beta chains from one sample in a study of blood T cell repertoires in COVID-19. The data were produced by immunoSEQ multiplex PCR, yet TCRdb's version contains in-frame clones alone and is incomplete. The table lists around 320,000 clones, 70% to 90% of them singletons. The sample comprised peripheral blood. All receptors derive from a woman aged 25 to 39 who had recovered from COVID-19. The CDR3 runs from the conserved cysteine through the conserved F or W. A D gene is named only where the DNA matches it firmly. Only some rows state a clone size, as once, few, many or a class for expanded clones.

V gene: TRBV7-6; clone size: .; J gene: TRBJ2-7; D gene: TRBD2; CDR3 protein: CASSGGLAGDTYEQYF; CDR3 DNA: TGTGCCAGCAGCGGCGGGCTAGCGGGGGACACCTACGAGCAGTACTTC
V gene: TRBV2; clone size: .; J gene: TRBJ1-1; D gene: .; CDR3 protein: CASSEKTTVDFF; CDR3 DNA: TGTGCCAGCAGTGAGAAGACAACGGTGGATTTCTTT
V gene: TRBV7-3; clone size: .; J gene: TRBJ2-2; D gene: TRBD2; CDR3 protein: CASSRGTSSNTGELFF; CDR3 DNA: TGTGCCAGCAGCCGCGGGACTAGCAGCAACACCGGGGAGCTGTTTTTT
V gene: TRBV19; clone size: .; J gene: TRBJ2-1; D gene: .; CDR3 protein: CASRLSSYNEQFF; CDR3 DNA: TGTGCCAGCCGATTGAGCTCCTACAATGAGCAGTTCTTC
V gene: TRBV7-7; clone size: few; J gene: TRBJ1-3; D gene: .; CDR3 protein: CASSLGRGSGNTIYF; CDR3 DNA: TGTGCCAGCAGCTTAGGGAGGGGATCTGGAAACACCATATATTTT
V gene: TRBV29-1; clone size: .; J gene: TRBJ2-7; D gene: .; CDR3 protein: CSARLVANYEQYF; CDR3 DNA: TGCAGCGCCCGGCTTGTAGCGAACTACGAGCAGTACTTC
V gene: TRBV10-3; clone size: .; J gene: TRBJ1-2; D gene: TRBD1; CDR3 protein: CAISEFSPGQGRVGYTF; CDR3 DNA: TGTGCCATCAGTGAGTTTAGCCCAGGACAGGGACGTGTTGGCTACACCTTC
V gene: TRBV7-2; clone size: .; J gene: TRBJ2-3; D gene: .; CDR3 protein: CASSLTISGNLADTQYF; CDR3 DNA: TGTGCCAGCAGCTTAACTATATCAGGGAACCTCGCAGATACGCAGTATTTT
V gene: TRBV6-5; clone size: once; J gene: TRBJ1-2; D gene: TRBD1; CDR3 protein: CASRTGNYGYTF; CDR3 DNA: TGTGCCAGCCGGACAGGCAACTATGGCTACACCTTC
V gene: TRBV18; clone size: few; J gene: TRBJ2-7; D gene: .; CDR3 protein: CASSPDSSEQYF; CDR3 DNA: TGTGCCAGCTCACCGGACAGTTCCGAGCAGTACTTC
V gene: TRBV3-1/TRBV3-2; clone size: .; J gene: TRBJ1-5; D gene: TRBD1; CDR3 protein: CASSQNIRTGSNQPQHF; CDR3 DNA: TGTGCCAGCAGCCAAAATATTAGGACAGGGAGCAATCAGCCCCAGCATTTT
V gene: TRBV9; clone size: .; J gene: TRBJ2-2; D gene: TRBD2; CDR3 protein: CASSADERENTGELFF; CDR3 DNA: TGTGCCAGCAGCGCCGACGAGCGGGAGAACACCGGGGAGCTGTTTTTT
V gene: TRBV7-9; clone size: .; J gene: TRBJ1-1; D gene: .; CDR3 protein: CASSPHSAGSTEAFF; CDR3 DNA: TGTGCCAGCAGCCCCCACTCGGCCGGGAGCACTGAAGCTTTCTTT
V gene: TRBV2; clone size: .; J gene: TRBJ1-6; D gene: .; CDR3 protein: CASIERGRNSPLHF; CDR3 DNA: TGTGCCAGCATCGAGCGAGGGCGGAATTCACCCCTCCACTTT
V gene: TRBV30; clone size: .; J gene: TRBJ2-3; D gene: .; CDR3 protein: CAWIRGYRDTQYF; CDR3 DNA: TGTGCCTGGATACGGGGGTATCGAGATACGCAGTATTTT
V gene: TRBV28; clone size: .; J gene: TRBJ1-2; D gene: .; CDR3 protein: CASGLKQSYGYTF; CDR3 DNA: TGTGCCAGCGGATTGAAACAGTCCTATGGCTACACCTTC
V gene: TRBV3-1/TRBV3-2; clone size: .; J gene: TRBJ2-2; D gene: TRBD2; CDR3 protein: CASSPRRGGRTGELFF; CDR3 DNA: TGTGCCAGCAGCCCTAGGCGGGGGGGCCGCACCGGGGAGCTGTTTTTT
V gene: TRBV25-1; clone size: .; J gene: TRBJ1-1; D gene: .; CDR3 protein: CASSEWGGRGTEAFF; CDR3 DNA: TGTGCCAGCAGTGAATGGGGGGGCCGCGGCACTGAAGCTTTCTTT
V gene: TRBV3-1/TRBV3-2; clone size: .; J gene: TRBJ2-1; D gene: TRBD2; CDR3 protein: CASSQVGRMRGGFDEQFF; CDR3 DNA: TGTGCCAGCAGCCAAGTAGGGAGAATGCGGGGGGGCTTTGATGAGCAGTTCTTC
V gene: TRBV5-1; clone size: .; J gene: TRBJ1-1; D gene: .; CDR3 protein: CASSPQGFPTEAFF; CDR3 DNA: TGCGCCAGCAGCCCTCAGGGGTTTCCCACTGAAGCTTTCTTT
V gene: TRBV5-1; clone size: .; J gene: TRBJ1-1; D gene: TRBD1; CDR3 protein: CASSLKAGGLNTEAFF; CDR3 DNA: TGCGCCAGCAGCTTGAAGGCAGGGGGGCTGAACACTGAAGCTTTCTTT
V gene: TRBV13; clone size: .; J gene: TRBJ2-3; D gene: TRBD2; CDR3 protein: CASSPTSSTDTQYF; CDR3 DNA: TGTGCCAGCAGCCCGACTAGCAGCACAGATACGCAGTATTTT
V gene: TRBV30; clone size: .; J gene: TRBJ2-3; D gene: .; CDR3 protein: CAWSPGSPDTQYF; CDR3 DNA: TGTGCCTGGAGTCCAGGGTCGCCAGATACGCAGTATTTT
V gene: TRBV19; clone size: once; J gene: TRBJ1-6; D gene: .; CDR3 protein: CASSIGPDRSNTPLHF; CDR3 DNA: TGTGCCAGTAGTATAGGCCCAGACAGGAGTAATACACCCCTCCACTTT
V gene: TRBV30; clone size: .; J gene: TRBJ2-5; D gene: TRBD1; CDR3 protein: CAWTAGGETQYF; CDR3 DNA: TGTGCCTGGACTGCAGGGGGAGAGACCCAGTACTTC
V gene: TRBV9; clone size: once; J gene: TRBJ2-3; D gene: TRBD2; CDR3 protein: CASSVAGGAFVDTQYF; CDR3 DNA: TGTGCCAGCAGCGTAGCCGGGGGGGCTTTCGTAGATACGCAGTATTTT
V gene: TRBV28; clone size: .; J gene: TRBJ1-4; D gene: .; CDR3 protein: CASRTLATNEKLFF; CDR3 DNA: TGTGCCAGCAGGACACTTGCAACTAATGAAAAACTGTTTTTT
V gene: TRBV7-9; clone size: few; J gene: TRBJ1-2; D gene: TRBD1; CDR3 protein: CASSFGTGGYGYTF; CDR3 DNA: TGTGCCAGCAGCTTCGGGACAGGTGGCTATGGCTACACCTTC
V gene: TRBV7-2; clone size: .; J gene: TRBJ1-6; D gene: .; CDR3 protein: CASTGGGLRGNSPLHF; CDR3 DNA: TGTGCCAGCACCGGGGGTGGATTGAGAGGTAATTCACCCCTCCACTTT
V gene: TRBV5-6; clone size: .; J gene: TRBJ1-2; D gene: TRBD1; CDR3 protein: CASRKGASDYGYTF; CDR3 DNA: TGTGCCAGTCGGAAGGGGGCGTCGGACTATGGCTACACCTTC
V gene: TRBV28; clone size: .; J gene: TRBJ1-5; D gene: .; CDR3 protein: CASSFGHHNQPQHF; CDR3 DNA: TGTGCCAGCAGTTTCGGACATCACAATCAGCCCCAGCATTTT
V gene: TRBV6-2/TRBV6-3; clone size: .; J gene: TRBJ2-7; D gene: .; CDR3 protein: CASSYQPGGHYEQYF; CDR3 DNA: TGTGCCAGCAGTTACCAGCCGGGGGGCCACTACGAGCAGTACTTC
V gene: TRBV12-3/TRBV12-4; clone size: .; J gene: TRBJ2-2; D gene: TRBD1; CDR3 protein: CATDRGRLGELFF; CDR3 DNA: TGTGCCACGGACAGGGGTCGGTTAGGGGAGCTGTTTTTT
V gene: TRBV10-3; clone size: .; J gene: TRBJ1-2; D gene: .; CDR3 protein: CAISEPREGYTF; CDR3 DNA: TGTGCCATCAGTGAGCCCAGGGAAGGCTACACCTTC
V gene: TRBV16; clone size: .; J gene: TRBJ1-4; D gene: TRBD1; CDR3 protein: CASSQGTGGDEKLFF; CDR3 DNA: TGTGCCAGCAGCCAGGGAACAGGGGGCGATGAAAAACTGTTTTTT
V gene: TRBV7-6; clone size: .; J gene: TRBJ2-5; D gene: .; CDR3 protein: CASSLGLGRQETQYF; CDR3 DNA: TGTGCCAGCAGCTTAGGGCTTGGGCGACAAGAGACCCAGTACTTC
V gene: TRBV7-9; clone size: .; J gene: TRBJ2-5; D gene: .; CDR3 protein: CASSLIPSGYRETQYF; CDR3 DNA: TGTGCCAGCAGCTTAATTCCCTCAGGTTATAGGGAGACCCAGTACTTC
V gene: TRBV18; clone size: .; J gene: TRBJ1-1; D gene: TRBD1; CDR3 protein: CASSLYRDRGNTEAFF; CDR3 DNA: TGTGCCAGCTCACTTTACCGGGACAGGGGGAACACTGAAGCTTTCTTT
V gene: TRBV4-2; clone size: .; J gene: TRBJ2-7; D gene: TRBD2; CDR3 protein: CASSQESGGFAHEQYF; CDR3 DNA: TGTGCCAGCAGCCAAGAAAGCGGGGGTTTCGCCCACGAGCAGTACTTC
V gene: TRBV2; clone size: .; J gene: TRBJ2-5; D gene: TRBD2; CDR3 protein: CASIAGEGQTQYF; CDR3 DNA: TGTGCCAGTATCGCGGGGGAAGGTCAGACCCAGTACTTC